The 23 T cell receptor beta chains in this list originate from one sample, sequenced in a study of blood T cells in healthy people across ages. A sample-barcoded 5' primer and a J-beta primer mix were used in a second PCR of about 6 to 12 cycles. TCRdb reprocessed the 5' RACE reads via MiXCR and lists one record per CDR3 protein. The sample holds roughly 700,000 distinct CDR3 sequences, 49% seen once. The sample was blood. Every receptor here comes from a woman in her sixties or seventies in good health.

The chain uses TRBV29-1 and TRBJ2-7; 7 bases are shared with TRBD1. Germline V CDR1 and CDR2: SQVTM, ANQGSEA. The CDR3 is 13 residues long. V lost 1 base and J lost 3; bases outside the gene matches: 3. This CDR3 reads CSVEVGTDYEQYF. CDR3 bases: TGCAGCGTTGAAGTCGGGACAGACTACGAGCAGTACTTC.

The V call is TRBV10-3, the J call TRBJ2-7; 8 nucleotides agree with TRBD2. From germline, CDR1 is ENHRY and CDR2 SYGVKD. The V and J ends lost 8 bases and 6 bases, in that order; junction bases with no gene match: 9. This CDR3 is built from 13 residues. In DNA form, the CDR3 reads TGTGCCATCGCGGGGGGCCCACGAGGCGAGCAGTACTTC. It yields the protein CAIAGGPRGEQYF.

This chain uses TRBV20-1 with TRBJ2-7, with D uncertain. Germline V gives CDR1 DFQATT, CDR2 SNEGSKA (reference sequence). V lost 6 bases and J lost 3, with 12 bases in between. CDR3 length: 12 amino acids. The CDR3 DNA reads as TGCAGTGCCCCCCGACCCAGCTACGAGCAGTACTTC. Translated, it gives CSAPRPSYEQYF.

This clonotype was seen a handful of times. CDR3 sequence (DNA): TGTGCCAGCAGCTTGGAGGTTGCAGGGTCCTACGAGCAGTACTTC. Translated, it gives CASSLEVAGSYEQYF. The V gene is TRBV5-5, the J gene TRBJ2-7; TRBD1 is a possible D gene (5 bases). This CDR3 has 15 amino acids. Germline CDR1 is SGHKS and CDR2 is YYEKEE (reference sequence). V lost 0 bases, J lost 1 base, and 11 bases lay in between. The variable domain in full, completed from reference TRBV5-5 and TRBJ2-7, reads DAGVTQSPTHLIKTRGQQVTLRCSPISGHKSVSWYQQVLGQGPQFIFQYYEKEERGRGNFPDRFSARQFPNYSSELNVNALLLGDSALYLCASSLEVAGSYEQYFGPGTRLTVT.

This rearrangement joins TRBV29-1 to TRBJ2-2, with 7 nucleotides matching TRBD1. The J segment lost 3 bases and the V segment lost 7 bases, leaving 2 bases of the junction unmatched. This CDR3 comprises 12 residues. Germline CDR1 and CDR2: SQVTM and ANQGSEA. The CDR3 DNA reads as TGCAGCGGAGGGACAGACACCGGGGAGCTGTTTTTT. Amino acid sequence: CSGGTDTGELFF.

Only a few counts were recorded for this clonotype. The CDR3 loop is CASSRSTSLPDTQYF. DNA of the CDR3: TGTGCCAGCAGCCGGTCCACTAGTTTACCAGATACGCAGTATTTT. The J gene is TRBJ2-3, the V gene TRBV11-2; a weak D match, TRBD2 (5 bases). From germline, CDR1 is SGHAT and CDR2 FQNNGV. Trimming removed 5 bases from V and 4 bases from J, with 16 bases in between. CDR3 length: 15 residues.

The chain employs TRBV28 and TRBJ2-5, with 12 nucleotides matching TRBD2. Unmatched junction bases numbered 8, after V lost 7 bases and J lost 5 bases. CDR1 is MDHEN, CDR2 SYDVKM, per germline. The CDR3 sequence is 15 residues long. This CDR3 is CASNSLAGGGETQYF. CDR3 DNA: TGTGCCAGCAATTCACTAGCGGGAGGAGGGGAGACCCAGTACTTC.

The V and J genes are TRBV9 and TRBJ2-2, with no clear D. Looked up from germline, CDR1 is SGDLS and CDR2 is YYNGEE. Trimming left V 0 bases short and J 1 base short, with 4 bases between. This CDR3 comprises 14 residues. The CDR3 region is CASSVALNTGELFF. CDR3 nucleotide sequence: TGTGCCAGCAGCGTAGCTCTGAACACCGGGGAGCTGTTTTTT.

This clonotype was observed many times. The chain uses TRBV20-1 and TRBJ2-7, with 7 positions matching TRBD2. CDR1 is DFQATT and CDR2 is SNEGSKA in the germline V gene (reference sequence). The CDR3 totals 15 residues. The junction had 12 bases not matched to a gene; V was cut back by 2 bases and J by 5 bases. CDR3 coding DNA: TGCAGTGCTAGACCAGGTGGGGCGGGAGATCACGAGCAGTACTTC. It is translated as CSARPGGAGDHEQYF.

This clonotype was counted only a few times. The chain is built from TRBV29-1 and TRBJ2-1; a weak D match, TRBD2 (5 bases). Germline CDR1 is SQVTM and CDR2 is ANQGSEA. The CDR3 has 15 amino acids. V lost 4 bases and J 2 bases, leaving 15 bases between the germline ends. The CDR3 nucleotides read TGCAGCGTTGGGCTAGCTTCCGCTGCCTACAATGAGCAGTTCTTC. Protein: CSVGLASAAYNEQFF.

V usage is TRBV4-2 and J usage is TRBJ2-5, with D tentatively TRBD1 (5 bases). V dropped 0 bases and J dropped 2 bases, with 10 bases sitting between them. CDR1 and CDR2 (germline): LGHNA, YNFKEQ. The CDR3 is made up of 15 amino acids. The CDR3 loop reads CASSQDAGPQETQYF. Written as DNA, the CDR3 is TGTGCCAGCAGCCAAGACGCAGGGCCTCAAGAGACCCAGTACTTC.

The chain employs TRBV6-2 or TRBV6-3 and TRBJ2-1, with D perhaps matching TRBD1 (6 bases). The CDR3 consists of 15 residues. The germline V and J ends were trimmed by 6 bases and 3 bases, with 15 bases remaining between them. Germline CDR1 reads MNHEY; CDR2 reads SVGEGT. The chain's CDR3 is CASSSPGAFYNEQFF. The CDR3, as DNA: TGTGCCAGCAGCTCCCCAGGGGCTTTCTACAATGAGCAGTTCTTC.

This clonotype was seen a single time. This chain joins TRBV5-5 and TRBJ1-6; TRBD1 matches at 11 bases. V was clipped by 4 bases and J by 10 bases; unmatched bases: 1. CDR3 length: 13 amino acids. The germline CDR1 and CDR2 sequences are SGHKS and YYEKEE (reference sequence). This chain's CDR3 is CASSGQGASPLHF. In nucleotides, the CDR3 is TGTGCCAGCAGCGGACAGGGGGCATCACCCCTCCACTTT.

V gene TRBV9 combines with J gene TRBJ2-5, with 9 bases lining up with TRBD2. CDR1 is SGDLS, CDR2 YYNGEE, per germline. J was trimmed by 5 bases and V by 0 bases; bases with no gene match: 8. This CDR3 comprises 16 residues. Here the CDR3 DNA reads TGTGCCAGCAGCGTAGGGGATAGCGGGAGTGGGGAGACCCAGTACTTC. This translates into CASSVGDSGSGETQYF.

This clonotype turned up a few times. The chain employs TRBV5-1 and TRBJ1-5; the D is unclear. Trimming removed 0 bases at V and 0 bases at J, with 7 bases between. The germline gives CDR1 SGHRS, CDR2 YFSETQ. The CDR3 has 15 residues. CDR3 protein: CASSLEPYSNQPQHF. The CDR3 nucleotides read TGCGCCAGCAGCTTGGAACCGTATAGCAATCAGCCCCAGCATTTT.

This clonotype was counted at least ten times. This sequence joins TRBV7-9 and TRBJ2-7; 14 nucleotides line up with TRBD2. The CDR3 is 14 residues long. Unmatched junction bases numbered 2, after V lost 6 bases and J lost 4 bases. Germline V gene lookup returns CDR1 SEHNR and CDR2 FQNEAQ (reference sequence). DNA of the CDR3: TGTGCCAGCAGGGGGACTAGCGGGAGTTACGAGCAGTACTTC. This sequence encodes CASRGTSGSYEQYF.

The chain couples TRBV9 to TRBJ2-1; TRBD2 might be the D (6 bases). V was pared by 0 bases and J by 5 bases, with 9 bases between. The CDR3 covers 14 residues. Per the germline V gene, CDR1 is SGDLS and CDR2 is YYNGEE. The CDR3 coding sequence is TGTGCCAGCAGCGTAGCGGGAGTCAACAATGAGCAGTTCTTC. Its protein product is CASSVAGVNNEQFF.

The V gene is TRBV5-1, the J gene TRBJ2-4; TRBD1 matches 7 bases. Germline V gives CDR1 SGHRS, CDR2 YFSETQ. The CDR3 consists of 15 residues. V shed 3 bases and J 15 bases; nucleotides not matched to a gene: 18. Here the CDR3 reads CASSSNRDRPYERYF. The CDR3 DNA reads TGCGCCAGCAGCTCTAACCGGGACAGACCCTACGAGCGGTACTTC.

V and J are TRBV6-6 and TRBJ2-5, with a tentative D call TRBD2 (6 bases). CDR1 and CDR2 from the germline V gene are MNHNY and SVGAGI (reference sequence). Trimming removed 1 base from V and 11 bases from J, with 20 bases in between. This CDR3 has 15 amino acids. The CDR3 sequence is CASSYWAGPNNEQYF. CDR3 nucleotides: TGTGCCAGCAGTTACTGGGCGGGACCGAACAATGAGCAGTACTTC.

J is TRBJ2-4 and V is TRBV11-1; no clear D. The CDR3 contains 14 residues. The germline V gene has CDR1 SGHAT and CDR2 FQDESV (reference sequence). V shed 0 bases and J shed 1 base, with 4 bases lying between them. The CDR3 DNA follows: TGTGCCAGCAGCTTAGCGGAGGCCAAAAACATTCAGTACTTC. This gives the protein CASSLAEAKNIQYF. Variable domain in full (rest from reference TRBV11-1 and TRBJ2-4): EAEVAQSPRYKITEKSQAVAFWCDPISGHATLYWYRQILGQGPELLVQFQDESVVDDSQLPKDRFSAERLKGVDSTLKIQPAELGDSAMYLCASSLAEAKNIQYFGAGTRLSVL.

This clonotype was seen only a few times. The V gene is TRBV9, the J gene TRBJ2-7; the D gene is possibly TRBD2 (5 bases). The CDR3 consists of 13 residues. V dropped 4 bases and J dropped 3 bases, with 11 bases sitting between them. In germline, CDR1 is SGDLS, CDR2 YYNGEE. The CDR3 nucleotides are TGTGCCAGCAGCAGTAGGGAGAGCTACGAGCAGTACTTC. It codes for CASSSRESYEQYF. Supplemented by reference TRBV9 and TRBJ2-7, the full variable domain reads DSGVTQTPKHLITATGQRVTLRCSPRSGDLSVYWYQQSLDQGLQFLIQYYNGEERAKGNILERFSAQQFPDLHSELNLSSLELGDSALYFCASSSRESYEQYFGPGTRLTVT.

This clonotype was seen ten or more times. This sequence joins TRBV2 and TRBJ1-5; D remains ambiguous. CDR3 length equals 14 residues. Germline V gene data show CDR1 as SNHLY and CDR2 as FYNNEI. V lost 1 base to trimming and J lost 5 bases, with 9 bases between them. The CDR3 sequence: CASSEERVYQPQHF. The CDR3 DNA is TGTGCCAGCAGTGAAGAGAGGGTCTATCAGCCCCAGCATTTT.

CDR3 DNA sequence: TGTGCCGGAGGACTAGCGTCTAAAGAGCAGTACTTC. This gives the protein CAGGLASKEQYF. This chain uses TRBV30 with TRBJ2-7; 9 bases align to TRBD2. Trimming at V came to 8 bases and at J to 7 bases, leaving 9 bases not matched to a gene. The CDR3 has 12 amino acids. Per the germline V gene, CDR1 is GTSNPN and CDR2 is SVGIG (reference sequence).